These 26 T cell receptor beta chains were all obtained from the same sample, sequenced in a study of T cell responses to AZD1222 COVID-19 vaccine. Libraries were prepared by immunoSEQ multiplex PCR; TCRdb keeps only in-frame clonotypes and omits some of them. The sample includes 100,000 or so clones, roughly 87% of them seen just once. The sequencing used peripheral blood, collected on day 0 of AZD1222 vaccination. The receptors come from an adult in good health.

The chain has TRBV7-9 and TRBJ1-4; tentatively, D is TRBD1 (5 bases). The CDR3 contains 13 residues. V was trimmed by 3 bases and J by 7 bases, leaving 9 bases between them. CDR1 and CDR2 from the germline V gene are SEHNR and FQNEAQ (reference sequence). CDR3 sequence reads: CASSFRRGEKLFF. CDR3 DNA sequence: TGTGCCAGCAGCTTTAGAAGGGGTGAAAAACTGTTTTTT.

The chain employs TRBV13 and TRBJ1-1, with unresolved D. Germline loops: CDR1 PRHDT, CDR2 FYEKMQ (reference sequence). Trimming stripped 5 bases from V and 4 bases from J, with 11 bases between. The CDR3 totals 13 residues. CDR3 protein: CASSPPLLTEAFF. The CDR3 bases are TGTGCCAGCAGCCCCCCTCTTCTCACTGAAGCTTTCTTT.

CDR3 in amino acids: CASSEGTGDEQYF. DNA of the CDR3: TGTGCCAGCAGTGAAGGGACAGGGGACGAGCAGTACTTC. The chain couples TRBV12-3 or TRBV12-4 to TRBJ2-7; 10 bases match TRBD1. This CDR3 contains 13 residues. V lost 5 bases, J lost 5 bases, and 3 bases stayed unmatched.

V is TRBV19 and J is TRBJ2-2; D is tentatively TRBD1 or TRBD2 (6 bases each). The CDR3 sequence is 13 residues long. The V end lost 3 bases, the J end lost 8 bases, and 10 bases lay between the germline ends. Germline V gives CDR1 LNHDA, CDR2 SQIVND (reference sequence). The DNA for the CDR3 is TGTGCCAGTAGTATGGGGGGCCTGGGGGAGCTGTTTTTT. Its protein is CASSMGGLGELFF. Drawing the rest from reference TRBV19 and TRBJ2-2, the complete variable domain is DGGITQSPKYLFRKEGQNVTLSCEQNLNHDAMYWYRQDPGQGLRLIYYSQIVNDFQKGDIAEGYSVSREKKESFPLTVTSAQKNPTAFYLCASSMGGLGELFFGEGSRLTVL.

In its sample, this clone was seen a few times. The chain employs TRBV6-5 and TRBJ1-2, with TRBD1 identical over 7 bases. Germline V gene data show CDR1 as MNHEY and CDR2 as SVGAGI. V dropped 4 bases and J dropped 3; count of bases not matched to a gene: 11. The CDR3 spans 16 residues. The CDR3 is CASSSPSPGQDYGYTF. CDR3 DNA: TGTGCCAGCAGTTCCCCCTCGCCAGGACAGGACTATGGCTACACCTTC.

The V gene is TRBV7-2, the J gene TRBJ2-3; D tentatively reads TRBD1 or TRBD2 (5 bases each). V was cut by 3 bases and J by 2 bases, with 15 bases left in between. CDR1 is SGHTA and CDR2 is FQGNSA in the germline V gene. The CDR3 runs to 16 residues. The CDR3 DNA sequence: TGTGCCAGCAGCTTCTCCGGGGCTGCGAACACAGATACGCAGTATTTT. Translating it yields CASSFSGAANTDTQYF.

V and J are TRBV5-1 and TRBJ1-1; tentative D call: TRBD1 (6 bases). In germline, CDR1 is SGHRS, CDR2 YFSETQ. This CDR3 is 13 amino acids long. Trimming left V 7 bases short and J 1 base short, with 11 bases between. CDR3 residues: CASAPDRNTEAFF. The CDR3 DNA reads TGCGCCAGCGCCCCGGACAGGAACACTGAAGCTTTCTTT.

This clone was counted only a few times. This sequence joins TRBV30 and TRBJ1-1, with D possibly matching TRBD1 (6 bases). Germline V lookup: CDR1 GTSNPN, CDR2 SVGIG (reference sequence). This CDR3 region has 12 residues. V was cut by 1 base and J by 11 bases, with 14 bases left in between. CDR3 DNA: TGTGCCTGGAGTGCCCTCAGGGGCAGGGCTTTCTTT. This codes for CAWSALRGRAFF.

The chain combines TRBV21-1 with TRBJ2-7; the DNA was not compared with TRBD2, the D call given in the table. TRBV21-1 counts as a pseudogene. This CDR3 is built from 17 residues. The CDR3 region is CASSKELGGEGCYEQYF. CDR3 nucleotides: TGTGCCAGCAGCAAAGAGCTAGGAGGAGAGGGTTGCTACGAGCAGTACTTC.

The chain has TRBV18 and TRBJ2-5; 12 bases match TRBD1. Germline V gene sequence: CDR1 KGHSH, CDR2 LQKENI. Losses at the gene ends were 3 bases for V and 2 bases for J; bases not matched to a gene: 4. The CDR3 is made up of 16 amino acids. The chain's CDR3 is CASSPGTGGFQETQYF. For the CDR3, the DNA is TGTGCCAGCTCACCCGGGACAGGGGGCTTTCAAGAGACCCAGTACTTC.

The rearrangement links TRBV11-1 to TRBJ2-2; 7 bases are a match to TRBD2. The CDR3 consists of 14 residues. Germline V gene lookup returns CDR1 SGHAT and CDR2 FQDESV (reference sequence). V dropped 7 bases and J dropped 7; count of bases not matched to a gene: 9. The CDR3 loop is CASNQVGGNGELFF. For the CDR3, the DNA is TGTGCCAGCAACCAAGTCGGGGGGAACGGGGAGCTGTTTTTT. Complete variable domain (other parts from reference TRBV11-1 and TRBJ2-2): EAEVAQSPRYKITEKSQAVAFWCDPISGHATLYWYRQILGQGPELLVQFQDESVVDDSQLPKDRFSAERLKGVDSTLKIQPAELGDSAMYLCASNQVGGNGELFFGEGSRLTVL.

V gene TRBV24-1 combines with J gene TRBJ2-1, with a possible D match to TRBD1 (5 bases). V was trimmed by 5 bases and J by 9 bases, leaving 22 bases between them. CDR1 and CDR2 (germline): KGHDR, SFDVKD. This CDR3 is built from 16 residues. The CDR3 here is CATSVLSGPFYSEQFF. In DNA form, the CDR3 reads TGTGCCACCAGTGTTCTCTCAGGGCCCTTTTATTCTGAGCAGTTCTTC.

The chain employs TRBV15 and TRBJ1-5; no clear D gene. This CDR3 is 15 amino acids long. Germline values: CDR1 LNHNV, CDR2 YYDKDF (reference sequence). Trimming took off 0 bases at V and 4 bases at J, with 10 bases between the two ends. CDR3 coding DNA: TGTGCCACCAGCAGAGAACGGTGGGGAAATCAGCCCCAGCATTTT. Its protein product is CATSRERWGNQPQHF. The whole variable domain, remainder taken from reference TRBV15 and TRBJ1-5, is DAMVIQNPRYQVTQFGKPVTLSCSQTLNHNVMYWYQQKSSQAPKLLFHYYDKDFNNEADTPDNFQSRRPNTSFCFLDIRSPGLGDTAMYLCATSRERWGNQPQHFGDGTRLSIL.

V is TRBV15 and J is TRBJ2-5; 10 bases agree with TRBD1. CDR1 LNHNV and CDR2 YYDKDF come from the germline V gene (reference sequence). The CDR3 consists of 14 residues. The V gene end was trimmed by 3 bases and the J gene end by 4 bases; junction bases not matched to a gene: 2. The CDR3 sequence: CATSRGDRGETQYF. Here the CDR3 DNA reads TGTGCCACCAGCAGGGGGGACAGGGGAGAGACCCAGTACTTC. The whole variable domain, filled in from reference TRBV15 and TRBJ2-5, reads DAMVIQNPRYQVTQFGKPVTLSCSQTLNHNVMYWYQQKSSQAPKLLFHYYDKDFNNEADTPDNFQSRRPNTSFCFLDIRSPGLGDTAMYLCATSRGDRGETQYFGPGTRLLVL.

The J gene is TRBJ1-6, the V gene TRBV7-2; perhaps TRBD1 as D (6 bases). Germline V CDR1 and CDR2: SGHTA, FQGNSA. Trimming took off 6 bases at V and 12 bases at J, with 18 bases between the two ends. The CDR3 contains 14 residues. This chain's CDR3 is CASSRGGQGKPLHF. As DNA, the CDR3 is TGTGCCAGCAGTCGAGGGGGGCAGGGTAAACCCCTCCACTTT.

V gene TRBV7-2 combines with J gene TRBJ1-6; D gene unclear. The V gene lost 2 bases and the J gene lost 14 bases, with 13 bases spanning the gap. Per the germline V gene, CDR1 is SGHTA and CDR2 is FQGNSA. This CDR3 is built from 13 residues. The CDR3 sequence is CASSLLGRGSLHF. The DNA for the CDR3 is TGTGCCAGCAGCTTATTGGGCCGGGGATCCCTCCACTTT.

The chain is built from TRBV7-9 and TRBJ1-2; D is unclear. There are 12 residues in the CDR3. The V gene lost 1 base and the J gene lost 8 bases, with 8 bases spanning the gap. Germline values: CDR1 SEHNR, CDR2 FQNEAQ (reference sequence). In DNA form, the CDR3 reads TGTGCCAGCAGCTTAGGCCACGCCGGCTACACCTTC. Its translation is CASSLGHAGYTF.

This CDR3 reads CASSLQGGSYTEAFF. The CDR3 DNA reads as TGTGCCAGCAGCTTACAGGGCGGGTCGTACACTGAAGCTTTCTTT. The chain combines TRBV2 with TRBJ1-1, with D possibly matching TRBD1 (6 bases). V was cut by 6 bases and J by 3 bases, with 17 bases left in between. There are 15 residues in the CDR3. From germline, CDR1 is SNHLY and CDR2 FYNNEI.

This clone was counted a few times. The V and J genes are TRBV20-1 and TRBJ1-3, with unresolved D. Trimming removed 6 bases from V and 2 bases from J, with 11 bases in between. CDR3 length: 13 amino acids. Per germline, CDR1 DFQATT and CDR2 SNEGSKA (reference sequence). Here the CDR3 DNA reads TGCAGTGCCAGTAGGGTAGCTGGAAACACCATATATTTT. Protein sequence: CSASRVAGNTIYF.

The gene calls are TRBV11-3 and TRBJ2-3, with D perhaps TRBD2 (6 bases). CDR3 size: 16 residues. V was clipped by 4 bases and J by 0 bases, with 14 bases between them. From germline, CDR1 is SGHNT and CDR2 YENEEA. CDR3 in amino acids: CASSSRPGVSTDTQYF. The CDR3 DNA sequence: TGTGCCAGCAGCTCCCGTCCGGGGGTAAGCACAGATACGCAGTATTTT.

V is TRBV13 and J is TRBJ2-3; TRBD1 might be the D (5 bases). CDR1 and CDR2 from the germline V gene are PRHDT and FYEKMQ (reference sequence). The V end was cut by 2 bases, the J end by 2 bases, with 14 bases between. The CDR3 extends over 16 amino acids. The CDR3 coding sequence is TGTGCCAGCAGCTTAAGCCAGGGAAGGAACACAGATACGCAGTATTTT. This encodes CASSLSQGRNTDTQYF.

The genes are TRBV5-1 and TRBJ1-2, with 8 bases aligning to TRBD1. The germline gives CDR1 SGHRS, CDR2 YFSETQ. The CDR3 has 17 residues. The trim removed 4 bases at V and 0 bases at J, leaving 11 bases unmatched. CDR3 nucleotides: TGCGCCAGCAGCCTCCGGGACAGGTGGACTACTAACTATGGCTACACCTTC. Encoded protein: CASSLRDRWTTNYGYTF.

This rearrangement joins TRBV19 to TRBJ1-2, with TRBD1 identical over 11 bases. The length of the CDR3 is 16 residues. Germline CDR1 and CDR2: LNHDA and SQIVND (reference sequence). Trimming took 1 base from V and 5 from J; bases not matched to a gene: 6. The CDR3 DNA reads as TGTGCCAGTAGTATAGGGACAGGGGGCACGAGGTATGGCTACACCTTC. Translated, it gives CASSIGTGGTRYGYTF.

In DNA form, the CDR3 reads TGTGCCAGCAGTTTTCGAGGGGCTGAAGCTTTCTTT. It codes for CASSFRGAEAFF. J is TRBJ1-1 and V is TRBV6-5, with D possibly being TRBD1 (5 bases). Germline V lookup: CDR1 MNHEY, CDR2 SVGAGI. The CDR3 runs to 12 residues. Trimming stripped 4 bases from V and 6 bases from J, with 9 bases between.

The rearrangement uses TRBV4-3 and TRBJ1-1; TRBD1 might be the D (6 bases). CDR1 is LGHNA and CDR2 is YSLEER in the germline V gene. CDR3 size: 13 residues. The ends were cut back, 6 bases at V and 0 bases at J, with 8 bases in the middle. Here the CDR3 reads CASSRTVNTEAFF. As DNA, the CDR3 is TGCGCCAGCAGTCGGACAGTGAACACTGAAGCTTTCTTT.

This chain links TRBV27 with TRBJ1-3, with 7 positions matching TRBD1. Germline lookup yields CDR1 MNHEY and CDR2 SMNVEV (reference sequence). This CDR3 contains 13 residues. CDR3 in amino acids: CGEDRFSGNTIYF. The DNA for the CDR3 is TGTGGGGAGGACAGGTTTTCTGGAAACACCATATATTTT.